These 29 T cell receptor beta chains share one sample of origin, sequenced in a study of early T cells in non-severe SARS-CoV-2 infection. One entry per CDR3 protein results from TCRdb running MiXCR on the 5' RACE reads. The sample has 100,000 to 140,000 distinct CDR3 sequences; 8.5% to 14% are singletons. The sample was whole blood. The receptors stem from an adult who was a healthcare worker with PCR-confirmed SARS-CoV-2 infection or an uninfected control (not recorded which).

There are a few counts of this clonotype. J is TRBJ1-4 and V is TRBV5-1; D is unresolved. V was clipped by 4 bases and J by 4 bases, with 8 bases between them. This CDR3 has 13 residues. Germline V gene data show CDR1 as SGHRS and CDR2 as YFSETQ. The chain's CDR3 is CASSPGLNEKLFF. CDR3 bases: TGCGCCAGCAGCCCCGGCCTTAATGAAAAACTGTTTTTT.

The chain employs TRBV20-1 and TRBJ2-5, with D possibly called TRBD1 or TRBD2 (6 bases each). The CDR3 extends over 16 amino acids. Germline lookup yields CDR1 DFQATT and CDR2 SNEGSKA (reference sequence). With 3 bases removed from V and 5 bases from J, the gap between germline ends came to 22 bases. The CDR3 loop reads CSARALGGYYGETQYF. CDR3 DNA: TGCAGTGCTAGGGCCCTCGGGGGCTACTATGGGGAGACCCAGTACTTC.

This clonotype has a handful of counts. This rearrangement joins TRBV18 to TRBJ2-3, with TRBD2 identical over 7 bases. CDR1 is KGHSH and CDR2 is LQKENI in the germline V gene. The V and J ends lost 1 base and 2 bases, in that order; junction bases with no gene match: 3. The CDR3 covers 15 residues. The CDR3 coding sequence is TGTGCCAGCTCACCACTAAGCGGGAACACAGATACGCAGTATTTT. This translates into CASSPLSGNTDTQYF.

By its share, this clonotype is medium-sized. V gene TRBV27 combines with J gene TRBJ2-7; TRBD1 might be the D (6 bases). CDR1 MNHEY and CDR2 SMNVEV come from the germline V gene (reference sequence). The CDR3 has 14 amino acids. Trimming took off 6 bases at V and 3 bases at J, with 15 bases between the two ends. CDR3 in amino acids: CASSKDRNNYEQYF. The CDR3 DNA sequence: TGTGCCAGCAGCAAGGACAGAAACAACTACGAGCAGTACTTC.

This clonotype was seen only a few times. The CDR3 loop reads CSSLRGAFF. CDR3 bases: TGCAGCTCATTAAGGGGGGCTTTCTTT. The V and J genes are TRBV20-1 and TRBJ1-1; TRBD1 might be the D (6 bases). The CDR3 sequence is 9 residues long. CDR1 is DFQATT, CDR2 SNEGSKA, per germline (reference sequence).

V and J are TRBV20-1 and TRBJ2-3, with D unresolved. The CDR3 totals 13 residues. Per germline, CDR1 DFQATT and CDR2 SNEGSKA (reference sequence). V was shortened by 7 bases and J by 0 bases, with 11 bases between the two germline ends. CDR3 coding DNA: TGCAGTGGTTGGTCCTCTAGCACAGATACGCAGTATTTT. It is translated as CSGWSSSTDTQYF.

This clonotype has just a few counts. V usage is TRBV6-6 and J usage is TRBJ2-5; no clear D. The V gene lost 4 bases and the J gene lost 5 bases, with 5 bases spanning the gap. CDR1 is MNHNY and CDR2 is SVGAGI in the germline V gene (reference sequence). CDR3 length: 11 amino acids. Written as DNA, the CDR3 is TGTGCCAGCAGTTCAATGGAGACCCAGTACTTC. Its translation is CASSSMETQYF.

Only a few counts were recorded for this clonotype. V is TRBV7-8 and J is TRBJ1-1; 9 bases fit TRBD1. Germline V gene data show CDR1 as SGHVS and CDR2 as FQNEAQ. J gave up 0 bases and V 5 bases, and 4 bases lay outside the gene matches. The CDR3 consists of 15 residues. The CDR3 nucleotides read TGTGCCAGCAGCCCAAGGACAGGGGTGAACACTGAAGCTTTCTTT. This gives the protein CASSPRTGVNTEAFF.

This clonotype was counted only a few times. The DNA for the CDR3 is TGTGCCAGCAGGAGGGACGGTGATGAAAAACTGTTTTTT. Protein sequence: CASRRDGDEKLFF. This chain connects TRBV12-3 or TRBV12-4 to TRBJ1-4, with D possibly TRBD1 on 5 matching bases. V lost 6 bases and J 6 bases, leaving 11 bases between the germline ends. This CDR3 has 13 amino acids.

At least ten counts were recorded for this clonotype. This sequence joins TRBV6-1 and TRBJ1-2; D might be TRBD1 (5 bases). Germline loops: CDR1 MNHNS, CDR2 SASEGT. V lost 2 bases and J 4 bases, leaving 11 bases between the germline ends. There are 14 residues in the CDR3. CDR3 sequence reads: CASSETGQSYGYTF. In DNA form, the CDR3 reads TGTGCCAGCAGTGAAACGGGGCAGTCCTATGGCTACACCTTC.

Of note for this clonotype: A much larger clone differs by one base, so this may be a read error. No conserved phenylalanine or tryptophan is present at the end of the CDR3, so a read error is the likely explanation. This sequence joins TRBV6-1 and TRBJ2-7, with D perhaps being TRBD1 or TRBD2 (5 bases each). Trimming left V 11 bases short and J 7 bases short, with 27 bases between. The CDR3 has 15 residues. Germline-derived CDR1 and CDR2 are MNHNS and SASEGT. The CDR3 DNA follows: TGTGCCGCAACCCCCTTTGGTCGTATTGAGGGGGAGCAGTACCTC. Amino acid sequence: CAATPFGRIEGEQYL.

The V gene is TRBV10-3, the J gene TRBJ2-1; possibly TRBD2 for D (6 bases). CDR3 length: 16 amino acids. CDR1 and CDR2 from the germline V gene are ENHRY and SYGVKD. V dropped 6 bases and J dropped 2 bases, with 17 bases sitting between them. CDR3: CAIRPILAPAYNEQFF. The CDR3 nucleotides are TGTGCCATCAGACCCATCCTAGCGCCAGCCTACAATGAGCAGTTCTTC.

The sample holds a few counts of this clonotype. The CDR3, as DNA: TGTGCCAGCAGCTCCAAGCACCCCCTCACCTTC. Protein: CASSSKHPLTF. V gene TRBV7-9 combines with J gene TRBJ1-2, with D unclear. The V end was cut by 4 bases, the J end by 13 bases, with 13 bases between. The CDR3 extends over 11 amino acids. Germline values: CDR1 SEHNR, CDR2 FQNEAQ (reference sequence).

This clonotype was seen many times. The CDR3 loop is CASRDQSSYNEQFF. Here the CDR3 DNA reads TGCGCCAGCCGGGACCAGAGCTCCTACAATGAGCAGTTCTTC. This rearrangement joins TRBV5-1 to TRBJ2-1; D may be TRBD1 or TRBD2 (5 bases each). The CDR3 is 14 residues long. Germline V gene sequence: CDR1 SGHRS, CDR2 YFSETQ. V shed 7 bases and J shed 0 bases, with 11 bases lying between them. The full variable domain, completed using reference TRBV5-1 and TRBJ2-1, is KAGVTQTPRYLIKTRGQQVTLSCSPISGHRSVSWYQQTPGQGLQFLFEYFSETQRNKGNFPGRFSGRQFSNSRSEMNVSTLELGDSALYLCASRDQSSYNEQFFGPGTRLTVL.

CDR3 sequence: CSAQRGAEQFF. The CDR3 nucleotides are TGCAGTGCCCAGCGGGGGGCTGAGCAGTTCTTC. The gene calls are TRBV20-1 and TRBJ2-1; 9 nucleotides align to TRBD2. The CDR3 extends over 11 amino acids. Per the germline V gene, CDR1 is DFQATT and CDR2 is SNEGSKA (reference sequence). The V gene end was trimmed by 6 bases and the J gene end by 9 bases; junction bases not matched to a gene: 3.

The J gene is TRBJ2-3, the V gene TRBV5-1; perhaps TRBD2 as D (5 bases). Germline V lookup: CDR1 SGHRS, CDR2 YFSETQ. This CDR3 has 13 residues. With 4 bases removed from V and 6 bases from J, the gap between germline ends came to 12 bases. In nucleotides, the CDR3 is TGCGCCAGCAGCGTACAACTAGGTGATACGCAGTATTTT. Protein product: CASSVQLGDTQYF.

The chain joins TRBV20-1 to TRBJ1-2, with TRBD1 as a possible D gene (5 bases). The CDR3 has 13 amino acids. Germline-derived CDR1 and CDR2 are DFQATT and SNEGSKA (reference sequence). Trimming removed 3 bases at V and 3 bases at J, with 11 bases between. The CDR3 reads CSASGGVYYGYTF. The CDR3 coding sequence is TGCAGTGCTAGCGGGGGAGTTTACTATGGCTACACCTTC.

This clonotype occurred a few times. The chain joins TRBV5-1 to TRBJ2-5; D is tentatively TRBD1 or TRBD2 (5 bases each). Trimming cost V 4 bases and J 0 bases, with 10 bases left between them. Germline CDR1 SGHRS, CDR2 YFSETQ. The CDR3 totals 14 residues. Here the CDR3 reads CASSRDGNQETQYF. CDR3 coding DNA: TGCGCCAGCAGCCGGGACGGGAACCAAGAGACCCAGTACTTC.

The CDR3 loop reads CAISELADTYEQYF. CDR3 sequence (DNA): TGTGCCATCAGTGAACTAGCGGACACCTACGAGCAGTACTTC. This chain links TRBV10-3 with TRBJ2-7; TRBD2 matches 8 bases. Germline trimming cut 3 bases from V and 2 bases from J; bases unmatched to any gene: 3. CDR1 is ENHRY and CDR2 is SYGVKD in the germline V gene. The CDR3 length is 14 residues.

The chain has TRBV28 and TRBJ2-2; D unresolved. CDR1 and CDR2 from the germline V gene are MDHEN and SYDVKM. V was cut by 3 bases and J by 6 bases, with 8 bases left in between. This CDR3 has 13 residues. As DNA, the CDR3 is TGTGCCAGCAGTTTGTACGCCCCCGGGGAGCTGTTTTTT. Protein product: CASSLYAPGELFF.

This clonotype has at least ten counts. The rearrangement links TRBV30 to TRBJ1-2; 7 bases agree with TRBD1. Germline CDR1 GTSNPN, CDR2 SVGIG (reference sequence). This CDR3 contains 14 residues. Trimming removed 1 base from V and 5 bases from J; junction bases left unmatched: 7. CDR3 sequence reads: CAWSAGTETYGYTF. The DNA for the CDR3 is TGTGCCTGGAGTGCCGGGACAGAAACATATGGCTACACCTTC. Drawing the rest from reference TRBV30 and TRBJ1-2, the complete variable domain is SQTIHQWPATLVQPVGSPLSLECTVEGTSNPNLYWYRQAAGRGLQLLFYSVGIGQISSEVPQNLSASRPQDRQFILSSKKLLLSDSGFYLCAWSAGTETYGYTFGSGTRLTVV.

The chain carries TRBV20-1 and TRBJ2-3; 7 positions match TRBD2. The CDR3 length is 13 residues. Trimming at V came to 3 bases and at J to 7 bases, leaving 7 bases not matched to a gene. Germline V lookup: CDR1 DFQATT, CDR2 SNEGSKA (reference sequence). The CDR3 DNA sequence: TGCAGTGCTAGGAGAAGACTAGCAAATACGCAGTATTTT. Translation: CSARRRLANTQYF.

The chain has TRBV5-5 and TRBJ1-5, with D unclear. Trimming shortened V by 5 bases and J by 0 bases, and 12 bases separated the two germline ends. Per germline, CDR1 SGHKS and CDR2 YYEKEE (reference sequence). This CDR3 has 15 residues. As DNA, the CDR3 is TGTGCCAGCAGAACCGACGGATATAGCAATCAGCCCCAGCATTTT. Translation gives CASRTDGYSNQPQHF.

This clonotype appeared a few times. The rearrangement uses TRBV5-1 and TRBJ2-3, with TRBD1 matching 8 bases. V shed 5 bases, J shed 4 bases, and the junction held 6 bases outside the gene matches. CDR1 and CDR2 (germline): SGHRS, YFSETQ. This CDR3 has 14 amino acids. DNA for the CDR3: TGCGCCAGCAGTCCAGGGGGCGCTTCAGATACGCAGTATTTT. Protein product: CASSPGGASDTQYF.

This clonotype was detected ten times or more. This chain joins TRBV18 and TRBJ2-6; either TRBD1 or TRBD2 may supply D (5 bases each). Deletions cut 5 bases from V and 8 bases from J, with 10 bases between. The CDR3 is made up of 13 amino acids. Germline V gives CDR1 KGHSH, CDR2 LQKENI. CDR3 DNA sequence: TGTGCCAGCTCAGGGGGTACACCCAACGTCCTGACTTTC. Translating gives CASSGGTPNVLTF.

This chain joins TRBV7-2 and TRBJ2-7; 7 nucleotides align to TRBD2. The V and J ends lost 6 bases and 3 bases, in that order; junction bases with no gene match: 11. Germline lookup yields CDR1 SGHTA and CDR2 FQGNSA. The CDR3 extends over 15 amino acids. The CDR3 sequence is CASRKDREAYYEQYF. The CDR3 coding sequence is TGTGCCAGCAGAAAAGACCGGGAGGCCTACTACGAGCAGTACTTC.

There are a few counts of this clonotype. Written as DNA, the CDR3 is TGTGCCAGCAGCGCGGGACTGAGAAATACGCAGTATTTT. Amino acids: CASSAGLRNTQYF. The chain is built from TRBV7-9 and TRBJ2-3, with D maybe TRBD2 (6 bases). The germline gives CDR1 SEHNR, CDR2 FQNEAQ (reference sequence). Deletions cut 5 bases from V and 7 bases from J, with 13 bases between. CDR3 size: 13 residues.

This clonotype occurred many times. This chain connects TRBV7-9 to TRBJ2-5, with TRBD1 as a possible D gene (6 bases). Germline assignment: CDR1 SEHNR and CDR2 FQNEAQ (reference sequence). There are 14 residues in the CDR3. The V end lost 5 bases, the J end lost 2 bases, and 12 bases lay between the germline ends. The CDR3 region has the DNA TGTGCCAGCAGCCGAGGACAGAATCAAGAGACCCAGTACTTC. Amino acid sequence: CASSRGQNQETQYF. Combining the CDR3 with reference TRBV7-9 and TRBJ2-5 gives the whole variable domain DTGVSQNPRHKITKRGQNVTFRCDPISEHNRLYWYRQTLGQGPEFLTYFQNEAQLEKSRLLSDRFSAERPKGSFSTLEIQRTEQGDSAMYLCASSRGQNQETQYFGPGTRLLVL.

A word on this clonotype: One base away lies a much larger clone, so this may be a sequencing read error. The V call is TRBV5-4, the J call TRBJ2-3; a possible D gene is TRBD1 (6 bases). The CDR3 loop spans 16 amino acids. Germline CDR1 SGHNT, CDR2 YYREEE (reference sequence). In DNA, the CDR3 is TGTGCCAGCAGCCCGTCGCGGCCACAGGGAACAGATACGCGGTATTTT. Translating it yields CASSPSRPQGTDTRYF. Filled out from reference TRBV5-4 and TRBJ2-3, the complete variable domain reads ETGVTQSPTHLIKTRGQQVTLRCSSQSGHNTVSWYQQALGQGPQFIFQYYREEENGRGNFPPRFSGLQFPNYSSELNVNALELDDSALYLCASSPSRPQGTDTRYFGPGTRLTVL.